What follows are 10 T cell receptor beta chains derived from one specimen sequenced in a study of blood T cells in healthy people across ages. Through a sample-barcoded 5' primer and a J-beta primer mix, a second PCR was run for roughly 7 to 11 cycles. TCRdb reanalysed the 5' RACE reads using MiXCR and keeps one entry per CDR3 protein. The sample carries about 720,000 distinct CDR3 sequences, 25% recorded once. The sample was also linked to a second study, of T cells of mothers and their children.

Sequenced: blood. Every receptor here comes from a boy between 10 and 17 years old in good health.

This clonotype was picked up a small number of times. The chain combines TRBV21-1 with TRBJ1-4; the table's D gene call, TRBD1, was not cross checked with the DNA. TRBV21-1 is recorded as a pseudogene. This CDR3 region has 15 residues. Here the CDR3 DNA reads TGTGCCAGCAGCAAAAATGACAGGGTAGGAGAAAAACTGTTTTTT. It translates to CASSKNDRVGEKLFF.

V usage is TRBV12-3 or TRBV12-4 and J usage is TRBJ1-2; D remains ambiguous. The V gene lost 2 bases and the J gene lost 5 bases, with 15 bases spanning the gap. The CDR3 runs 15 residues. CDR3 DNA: TGTGCCAGCAGTTTAAAGTCGGCATCTCAATATGGCTACACCTTC. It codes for CASSLKSASQYGYTF.

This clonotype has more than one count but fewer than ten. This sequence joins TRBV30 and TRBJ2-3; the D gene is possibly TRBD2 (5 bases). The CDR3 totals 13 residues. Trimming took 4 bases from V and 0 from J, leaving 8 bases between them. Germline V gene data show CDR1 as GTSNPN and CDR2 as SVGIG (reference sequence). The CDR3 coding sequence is TGTGCCTGGATGGTAGCGAGCACAGATACGCAGTATTTT. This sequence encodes CAWMVASTDTQYF.

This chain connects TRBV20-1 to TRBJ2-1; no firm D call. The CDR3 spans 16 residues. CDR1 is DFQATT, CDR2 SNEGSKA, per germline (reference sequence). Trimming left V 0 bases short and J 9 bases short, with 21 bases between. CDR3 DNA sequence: TGCAGTGCTAGAGAGGTGATGGCTACCAGGATTGGTGAGCAGTTCTTC. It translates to CSAREVMATRIGEQFF.

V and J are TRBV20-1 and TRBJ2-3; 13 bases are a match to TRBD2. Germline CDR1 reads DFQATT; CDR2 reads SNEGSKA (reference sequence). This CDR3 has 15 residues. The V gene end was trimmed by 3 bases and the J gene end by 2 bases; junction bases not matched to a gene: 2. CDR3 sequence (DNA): TGCAGTGCTAGGACTAGCGGGGGGTCCACAGATACGCAGTATTTT. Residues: CSARTSGGSTDTQYF.

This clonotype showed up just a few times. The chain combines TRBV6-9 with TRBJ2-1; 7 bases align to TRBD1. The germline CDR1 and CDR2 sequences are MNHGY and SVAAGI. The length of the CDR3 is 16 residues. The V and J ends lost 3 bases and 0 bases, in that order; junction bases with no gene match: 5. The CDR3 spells CASSYRGQSSYNEQFF. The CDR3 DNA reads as TGTGCCAGCAGTTACAGGGGACAGAGCTCCTACAATGAGCAGTTCTTC.

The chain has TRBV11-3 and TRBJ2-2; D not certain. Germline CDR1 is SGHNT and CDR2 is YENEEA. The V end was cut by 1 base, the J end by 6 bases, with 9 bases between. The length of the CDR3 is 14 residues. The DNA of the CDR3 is TGTGCCAGCAGCTTAGGCCTAGGGCCCGGGGAGCTGTTTTTT. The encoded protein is CASSLGLGPGELFF.

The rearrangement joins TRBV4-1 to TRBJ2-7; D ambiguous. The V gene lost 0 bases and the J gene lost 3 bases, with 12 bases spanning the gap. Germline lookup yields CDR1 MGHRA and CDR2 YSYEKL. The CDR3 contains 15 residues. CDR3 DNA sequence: TGCGCCAGCAGCCAAGATGATGCAGGAAACTACGAGCAGTACTTC. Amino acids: CASSQDDAGNYEQYF.

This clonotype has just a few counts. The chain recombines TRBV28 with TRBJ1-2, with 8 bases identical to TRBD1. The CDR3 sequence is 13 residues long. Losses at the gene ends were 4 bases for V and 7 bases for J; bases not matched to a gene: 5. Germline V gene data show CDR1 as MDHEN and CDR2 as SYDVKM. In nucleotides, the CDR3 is TGTGCCAGCAGTTCGGACAGGGTGGTTGGCTACACCTTC. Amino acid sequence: CASSSDRVVGYTF.

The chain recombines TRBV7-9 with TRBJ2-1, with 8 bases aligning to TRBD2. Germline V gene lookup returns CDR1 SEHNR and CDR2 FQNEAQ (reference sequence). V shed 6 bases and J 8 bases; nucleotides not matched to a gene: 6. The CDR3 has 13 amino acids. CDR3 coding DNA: TGTGCCAGCAGGGAGCGGGAGTTTGATGAGCAGTTCTTC. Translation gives CASREREFDEQFF.